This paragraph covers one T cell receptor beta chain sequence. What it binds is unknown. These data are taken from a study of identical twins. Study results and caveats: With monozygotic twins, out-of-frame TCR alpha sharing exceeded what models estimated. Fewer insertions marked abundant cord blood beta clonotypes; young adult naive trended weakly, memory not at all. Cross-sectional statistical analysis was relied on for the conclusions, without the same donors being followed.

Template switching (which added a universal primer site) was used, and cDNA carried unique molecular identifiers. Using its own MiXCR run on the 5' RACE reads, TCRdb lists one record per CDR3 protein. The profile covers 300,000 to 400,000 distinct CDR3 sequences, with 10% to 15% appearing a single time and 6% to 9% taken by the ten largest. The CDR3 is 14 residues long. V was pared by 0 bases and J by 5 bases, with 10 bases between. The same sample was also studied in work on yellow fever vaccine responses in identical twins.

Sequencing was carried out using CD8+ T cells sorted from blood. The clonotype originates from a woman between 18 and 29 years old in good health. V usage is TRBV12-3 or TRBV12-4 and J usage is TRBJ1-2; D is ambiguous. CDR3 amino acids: CASSLAMVAYGYTF. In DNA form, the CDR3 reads TGTGCCAGCAGTTTAGCTATGGTGGCTTATGGCTACACCTTC.